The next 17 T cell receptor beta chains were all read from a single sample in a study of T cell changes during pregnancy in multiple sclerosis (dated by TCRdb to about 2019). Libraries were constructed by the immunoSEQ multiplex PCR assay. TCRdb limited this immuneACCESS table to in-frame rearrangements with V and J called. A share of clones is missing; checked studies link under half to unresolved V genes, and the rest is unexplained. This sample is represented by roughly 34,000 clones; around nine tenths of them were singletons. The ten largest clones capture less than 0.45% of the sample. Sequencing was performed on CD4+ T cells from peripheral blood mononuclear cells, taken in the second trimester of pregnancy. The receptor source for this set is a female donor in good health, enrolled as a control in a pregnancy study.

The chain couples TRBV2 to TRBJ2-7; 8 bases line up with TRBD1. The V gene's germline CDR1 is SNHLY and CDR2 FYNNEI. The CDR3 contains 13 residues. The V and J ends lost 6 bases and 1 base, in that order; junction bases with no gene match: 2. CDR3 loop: CASRDRASYEQYF. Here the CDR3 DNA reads TGTGCCAGCAGGGACAGGGCATCCTACGAGCAGTACTTC.

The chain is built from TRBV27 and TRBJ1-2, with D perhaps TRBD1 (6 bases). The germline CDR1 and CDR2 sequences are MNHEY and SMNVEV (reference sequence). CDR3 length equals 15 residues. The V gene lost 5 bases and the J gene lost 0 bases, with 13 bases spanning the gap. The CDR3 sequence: CASSPRGAPNYGYTF. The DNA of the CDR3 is TGTGCCAGCAGTCCCCGGGGGGCTCCTAACTATGGCTACACCTTC.

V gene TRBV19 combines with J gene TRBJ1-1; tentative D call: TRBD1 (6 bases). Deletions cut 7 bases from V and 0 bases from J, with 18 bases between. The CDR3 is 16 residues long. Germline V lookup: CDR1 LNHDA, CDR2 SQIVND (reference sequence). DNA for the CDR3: TGTGCCAGTAATCACAGGGCTGGGGGAATGAACACTGAAGCTTTCTTT. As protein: CASNHRAGGMNTEAFF.

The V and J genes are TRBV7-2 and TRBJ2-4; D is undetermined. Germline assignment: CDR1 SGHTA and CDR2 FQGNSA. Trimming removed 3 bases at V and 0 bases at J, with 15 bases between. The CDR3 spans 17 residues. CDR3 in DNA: TGTGCCAGCAGCTTCGCTTCCCCGGTGGTAGCCAAAAACATTCAGTACTTC. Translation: CASSFASPVVAKNIQYF.

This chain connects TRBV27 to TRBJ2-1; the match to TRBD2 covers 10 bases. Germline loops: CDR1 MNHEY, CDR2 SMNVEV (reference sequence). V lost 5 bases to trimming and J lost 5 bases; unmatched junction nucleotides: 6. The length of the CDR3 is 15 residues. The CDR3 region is CASSRASGSHNEQFF. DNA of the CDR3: TGTGCCAGCAGTAGGGCTAGCGGGAGCCACAATGAGCAGTTCTTC.

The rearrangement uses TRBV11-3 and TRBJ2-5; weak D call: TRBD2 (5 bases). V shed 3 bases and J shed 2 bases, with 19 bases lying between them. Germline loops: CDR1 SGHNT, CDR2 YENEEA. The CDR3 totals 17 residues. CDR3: CASSLDRRGIRQETQYF. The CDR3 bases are TGTGCCAGCAGCTTGGATAGGAGAGGGATTAGGCAAGAGACCCAGTACTTC. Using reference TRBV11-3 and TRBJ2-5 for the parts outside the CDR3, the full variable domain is EAGVVQSPRYKIIEKKQPVAFWCNPISGHNTLYWYLQNLGQGPELLIRYENEEAVDDSQLPKDRFSAERLKGVDSTLKIQPAELGDSAVYLCASSLDRRGIRQETQYFGPGTRLLVL.

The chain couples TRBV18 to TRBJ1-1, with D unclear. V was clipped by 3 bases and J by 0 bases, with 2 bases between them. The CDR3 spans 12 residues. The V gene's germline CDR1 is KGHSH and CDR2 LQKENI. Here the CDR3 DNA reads TGTGCCAGCTCACCCATGAACACTGAAGCTTTCTTT. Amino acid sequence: CASSPMNTEAFF.

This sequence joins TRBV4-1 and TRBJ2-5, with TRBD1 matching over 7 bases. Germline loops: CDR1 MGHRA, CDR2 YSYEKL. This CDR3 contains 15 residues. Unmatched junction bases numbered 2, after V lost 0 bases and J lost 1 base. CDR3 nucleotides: TGCGCCAGCAGCCAAGATTGGACAGGCCAAGAGACCCAGTACTTC. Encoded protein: CASSQDWTGQETQYF.

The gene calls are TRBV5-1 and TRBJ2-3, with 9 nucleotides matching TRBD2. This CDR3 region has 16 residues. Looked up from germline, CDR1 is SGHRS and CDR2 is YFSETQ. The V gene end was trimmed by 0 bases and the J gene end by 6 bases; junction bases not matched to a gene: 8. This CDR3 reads CASSLGGLATGDTQYF. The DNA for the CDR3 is TGCGCCAGCAGCTTGGGGGGACTAGCAACCGGCGATACGCAGTATTTT.

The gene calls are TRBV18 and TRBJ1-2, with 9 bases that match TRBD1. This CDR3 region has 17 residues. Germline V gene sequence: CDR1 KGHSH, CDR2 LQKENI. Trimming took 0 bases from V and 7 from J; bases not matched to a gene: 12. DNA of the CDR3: TGTGCCAGCTCACCACCGAAAAAACCGGGACAGGGTGGTGGCTACACCTTC. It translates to CASSPPKKPGQGGGYTF.

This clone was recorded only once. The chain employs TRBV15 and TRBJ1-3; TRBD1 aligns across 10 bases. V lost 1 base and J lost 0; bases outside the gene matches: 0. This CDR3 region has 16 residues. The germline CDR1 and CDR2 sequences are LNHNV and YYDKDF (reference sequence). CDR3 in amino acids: CATSRGTGGSGNTIYF. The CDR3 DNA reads TGTGCCACCAGCAGAGGGACAGGGGGCTCTGGAAACACCATATATTTT.

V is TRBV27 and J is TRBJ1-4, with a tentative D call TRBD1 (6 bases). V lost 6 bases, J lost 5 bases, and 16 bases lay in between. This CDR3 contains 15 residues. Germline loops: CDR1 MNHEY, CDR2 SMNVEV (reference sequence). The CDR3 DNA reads TGTGCCAGCAGGCGACGGCAGGGGAGCAATGAAAAACTGTTTTTT. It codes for CASRRRQGSNEKLFF.

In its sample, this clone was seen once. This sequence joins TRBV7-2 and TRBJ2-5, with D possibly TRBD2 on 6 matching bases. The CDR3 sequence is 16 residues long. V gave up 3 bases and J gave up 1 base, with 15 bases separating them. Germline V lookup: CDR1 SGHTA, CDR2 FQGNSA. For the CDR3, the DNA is TGTGCCAGCAGCTTCTCCGGCGCGGGGCCCCAAGAGACCCAGTACTTC. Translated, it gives CASSFSGAGPQETQYF.

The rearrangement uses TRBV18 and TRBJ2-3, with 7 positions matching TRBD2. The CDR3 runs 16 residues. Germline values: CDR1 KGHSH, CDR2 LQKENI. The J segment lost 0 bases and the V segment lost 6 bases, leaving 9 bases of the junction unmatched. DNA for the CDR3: TGTGCCAGCTCCCCCGTGGGAGGGCCCAGCACAGATACGCAGTATTTT. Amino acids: CASSPVGGPSTDTQYF.

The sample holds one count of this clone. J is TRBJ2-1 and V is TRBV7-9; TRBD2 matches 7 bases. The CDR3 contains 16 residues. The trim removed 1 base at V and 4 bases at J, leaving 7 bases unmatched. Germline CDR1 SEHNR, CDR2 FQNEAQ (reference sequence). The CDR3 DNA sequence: TGTGCCAGCAGCTTAGAAATTAGCGGGCGATACAATGAGCAGTTCTTC. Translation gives CASSLEISGRYNEQFF.

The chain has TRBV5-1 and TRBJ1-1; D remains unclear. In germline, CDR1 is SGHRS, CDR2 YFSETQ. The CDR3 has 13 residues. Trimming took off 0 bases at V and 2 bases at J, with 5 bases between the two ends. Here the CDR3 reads CASSLGSNTEAFF. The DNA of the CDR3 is TGCGCCAGCAGCTTGGGTAGTAACACTGAAGCTTTCTTT.

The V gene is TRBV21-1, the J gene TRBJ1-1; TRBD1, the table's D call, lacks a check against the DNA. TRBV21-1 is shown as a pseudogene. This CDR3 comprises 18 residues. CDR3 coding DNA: TGTGCCAGCGAGGATCCAGGGGGCTTTTACAGAGGAAACACTGAAGCTTTCTTT. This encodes CASEDPGGFYRGNTEAFF.